Below, 16 T cell receptor beta chains from the same sample are listed, as sequenced in a study of shared clonotypes between healthy human individuals. The table came from immunoSEQ multiplex PCR; TCRdb's copy has only in-frame clones and leaves some out. This table has roughly 2,300,000 clones, around 93% appearing once. Sequencing was carried out using naive CD4+ T cells from PBMCs. Stated subset: CD45RA+ positively selected. Source of these receptors: a man in his late teens or twenties in good health. Some clones in this sample may be carry-over from other donors' samples.

The genes are TRBV7-2 and TRBJ2-7, with 9 bases identical to TRBD1. Germline assignment: CDR1 SGHTA and CDR2 FQGNSA. This CDR3 contains 16 residues. With 5 bases clipped from V and 1 base from J, the junction kept 9 bases outside the gene matches. The CDR3 sequence is CASSPGTGLRSYEQYF. DNA for the CDR3: TGTGCCAGCAGCCCCGGGACAGGGTTGCGGTCCTACGAGCAGTACTTC.

This chain's CDR3 is CATSRESATGGGGNTEAFF. Written as DNA, the CDR3 is TGTGCCACCAGCAGAGAATCAGCGACAGGGGGAGGTGGGAACACTGAAGCTTTCTTT. The V and J genes are TRBV15 and TRBJ1-1; 9 bases agree with TRBD1. J lost 1 base, V lost 0 bases, and 12 bases had no gene match. CDR3 length: 19 amino acids. Per germline, CDR1 LNHNV and CDR2 YYDKDF (reference sequence).

This chain connects TRBV7-7 to TRBJ2-2, with 8 bases matching TRBD1. The CDR3 runs 16 residues. The V segment lost 0 bases and the J segment 5 bases; nucleotides outside the gene matches: 5. Germline lookup yields CDR1 SSHAT and CDR2 FNYEAQ (reference sequence). CDR3 coding DNA: TGTGCCAGCAGCTTAGCGGGCCAGGGGGCGACCGGGGAGCTGTTTTTT. Translating it yields CASSLAGQGATGELFF. Filled out from reference TRBV7-7 and TRBJ2-2, the complete variable domain reads GAGVSQSPRYKVTKRGQDVTLRCDPISSHATLYWYQQALGQGPEFLTYFNYEAQPDKSGLPSDRFSAERPEGSISTLTIQRTEQRDSAMYRCASSLAGQGATGELFFGEGSRLTVL.

The rearrangement links TRBV12-5 to TRBJ2-3; tentatively, D is TRBD1 (5 bases). The V gene's germline CDR1 is LGHNT and CDR2 FRNRAP. The CDR3 length is 13 residues. The V end lost 2 bases, the J end lost 4 bases, and 7 bases lay between the germline ends. CDR3 amino acids: CASGLIGADTQYF. DNA for the CDR3: TGTGCTAGTGGTTTGATAGGGGCAGATACGCAGTATTTT.

CDR3 region: CSVAQSSTDTQYF. CDR3 sequence (DNA): TGCAGCGTCGCTCAATCTAGCACAGATACGCAGTATTTT. The V call is TRBV29-1, the J call TRBJ2-3; D is unclear. Per the germline V gene, CDR1 is SQVTM and CDR2 is ANQGSEA. CDR3 length: 13 amino acids. Trimming pared 6 bases from V and 0 bases from J, leaving 10 bases between.

The chain uses TRBV12-5 and TRBJ1-6; 7 bases fit TRBD1. The CDR3 totals 13 residues. The V and J ends lost 7 bases and 7 bases, in that order; junction bases with no gene match: 4. Per the germline V gene, CDR1 is LGHNT and CDR2 is FRNRAP. The CDR3 region is CASADRANSPLHF. The CDR3 DNA reads TGTGCTAGTGCCGACAGGGCGAATTCACCCCTCCACTTT.

The V and J genes are TRBV5-4 and TRBJ2-7; D is possibly TRBD2 (6 bases). Germline V gene lookup returns CDR1 SGHNT and CDR2 YYREEE (reference sequence). The length of the CDR3 is 13 residues. Trimming removed 4 bases at V and 7 bases at J, with 15 bases between. The CDR3 region has the DNA TGTGCCAGCAGCCCGGGACTCTCTGGGGAGCAGTACTTC. Translation gives CASSPGLSGEQYF.

The rearrangement links TRBV6-5 to TRBJ2-2; 7 bases line up with TRBD2. CDR3 length equals 15 residues. The J segment lost 7 bases and the V segment lost 7 bases, leaving 12 bases of the junction unmatched. The germline CDR1 and CDR2 sequences are MNHEY and SVGAGI. The DNA for the CDR3 is TGTGCCAGCACCAACGGGGCGGGAGTCCACGGGGAGCTGTTTTTT. Translating it yields CASTNGAGVHGELFF.

The V gene is TRBV28, the J gene TRBJ1-2, with 10 nucleotides matching TRBD1. Germline lookup yields CDR1 MDHEN and CDR2 SYDVKM. This CDR3 is built from 16 residues. V shed 2 bases and J 8 bases; nucleotides not matched to a gene: 11. DNA of the CDR3: TGTGCCAGCAGTTTACGAAACCCGGGACAGGGGAACGGCTACACCTTC. Amino acid sequence: CASSLRNPGQGNGYTF.

This clone was counted a few times. The chain combines TRBV20-1 with TRBJ1-2, with 7 bases aligning to TRBD1. After removal of 1 base from V and 13 bases from J, the junction contained 6 bases not matched to a gene. The CDR3 runs 11 residues. Per the germline V gene, CDR1 is DFQATT and CDR2 is SNEGSKA (reference sequence). The CDR3 here is CSARGTGAFTF. DNA of the CDR3: TGCAGTGCTAGAGGGACAGGCGCTTTCACCTTC.

The rearrangement joins TRBV15 to TRBJ2-2, with 8 bases matching TRBD1. V was clipped by 0 bases and J by 4 bases; unmatched bases: 4. The CDR3 has 16 amino acids. CDR1 LNHNV and CDR2 YYDKDF come from the germline V gene (reference sequence). The CDR3 bases are TGTGCCACCAGCAGAGACACAGGGGGATTCACCGGGGAGCTGTTTTTT. Residues: CATSRDTGGFTGELFF.

The chain couples TRBV6-1 to TRBJ2-1; 11 bases map to TRBD2. Germline-derived CDR1 and CDR2 are MNHNS and SASEGT. V gave up 5 bases and J gave up 6 bases; unmatched junction bases: 3. The CDR3 contains 14 residues. The CDR3 DNA reads TGTGCCAGCAGTACCGGGACTAGCGGCAATGAGCAGTTCTTC. Its translation is CASSTGTSGNEQFF.

The rearrangement joins TRBV5-1 to TRBJ2-5; tentatively, D is TRBD1 or TRBD2 (5 bases each). This CDR3 has 13 residues. V was trimmed by 0 bases and J by 4 bases, leaving 7 bases between them. The germline CDR1 and CDR2 sequences are SGHRS and YFSETQ. The CDR3 coding sequence is TGCGCCAGCAGCTTGGGGGGGATAGAGACCCAGTACTTC. This translates into CASSLGGIETQYF.

V is TRBV19 and J is TRBJ2-7; 9 bases match TRBD2. The CDR3 runs to 11 residues. Trimming cost V 9 bases and J 7 bases; bases outside gene matches: 4. Germline CDR1 reads LNHDA; CDR2 reads SQIVND (reference sequence). The CDR3 coding sequence is TGTGCCAGCGGACTAGCGAAAGAGCAGTACTTC. Amino acid sequence: CASGLAKEQYF.

This clone came up once. The chain carries TRBV6-1 and TRBJ1-4, with a possible D match to TRBD1 (5 bases). In germline, CDR1 is MNHNS, CDR2 SASEGT. The CDR3 spans 14 residues. Trimming stripped 2 bases from V and 5 bases from J, with 9 bases between. CDR3 loop: CASSEKRGNEKLFF. CDR3 coding DNA: TGTGCCAGCAGTGAAAAAAGGGGAAATGAAAAACTGTTTTTT.

The chain couples TRBV19 to TRBJ2-7, with 8 bases fitting TRBD1. Germline V CDR1 and CDR2: LNHDA, SQIVND (reference sequence). The CDR3 contains 15 residues. Trimming took 5 bases from V and 0 from J; bases not matched to a gene: 6. In nucleotides, the CDR3 is TGTGCCAGTAGTCTCCAGACAGGGGCCTCCTACGAGCAGTACTTC. This gives the protein CASSLQTGASYEQYF.